Following are 9 T cell receptor beta chains from one sample sequenced in a study of response to subunit inactivated influenza vaccine (dated by TCRdb to 2016 to 2019). Preparation of the library involved RT-PCR. TCRdb records Illumina HiSeq 2500 as the sequencer. Using fastp trimming at Q25 and MiXCR clonotype assembly, TCRdb reanalyzed the public sequencing data and kept in-frame beta chains. Rows are unified per CDR3 protein, each entry keeping the most common DNA and genes. The table for this sample lists some 300,000 distinct CDR3 sequences; 22% of them were counted only once. About 9.4% of the sample is taken by the ten largest. The sequences come from PBMCs from blood, collected around 22 months after vaccination. The receptors originated from a man aged 50 to 69 who received an inactivated influenza vaccine. Donor details come from another sample of the same person, matched by shared clones.

The chain couples TRBV29-1 to TRBJ1-1, with D perhaps TRBD1 (5 bases). Trimming left V 4 bases short and J 11 bases short, with 11 bases between. Germline V gene sequence: CDR1 SQVTM, CDR2 ANQGSEA. The CDR3 sequence is 10 residues long. The CDR3 DNA is TGCAGCGTTGTGTGGGACCAGGCTTTCTTT. This translates into CSVVWDQAFF.

This clonotype occurred a few times. This chain uses TRBV12-3 or TRBV12-4 with TRBJ2-1, with 10 nucleotides matching TRBD1. CDR3 length: 14 amino acids. V shed 6 bases, J shed 7 bases, and the junction held 6 bases outside the gene matches. The chain's CDR3 is CASRPGQGSNEQFF. CDR3 sequence (DNA): TGTGCCAGCAGGCCGGGACAGGGGTCGAATGAGCAGTTCTTC.

The table lists this clonotype with a few counts. CDR3 sequence reads: CATSRDGAGYNEQFF. The CDR3, as DNA: TGTGCCACCAGCAGAGACGGGGCGGGGTACAATGAGCAGTTCTTC. V and J are TRBV15 and TRBJ2-1, with D possibly being TRBD2 (6 bases). The CDR3 consists of 15 residues. The V gene's germline CDR1 is LNHNV and CDR2 YYDKDF (reference sequence). V shed 0 bases and J shed 4 bases, with 10 bases lying between them.

V and J are TRBV7-2 and TRBJ1-6; no definite D call. CDR3 length equals 12 residues. Germline CDR1 and CDR2: SGHTA and FQGNSA. V lost 2 bases and J lost 9, with 5 bases in between. CDR3 amino acids: CASSLFASPLHF. The CDR3 DNA reads as TGTGCCAGCAGCTTATTTGCTTCACCCCTCCACTTT.

About this clonotype itself: A much larger clonotype is one base distant, so this may be a read error. The chain uses TRBV9 and TRBJ2-5; 7 nucleotides match TRBD2. CDR1 is SGDLS, CDR2 YYNGEE, per germline. The length of the CDR3 is 17 residues. CDR3 sequence (DNA): TGTTCCAGCAGCGTAGGGGCTAGCGGAGGATTCGAAGAGACCCAGTACTTC. This sequence encodes CSSSVGASGGFEETQYF.

This chain connects TRBV24-1 to TRBJ2-1; 14 bases align to TRBD2. Germline values: CDR1 KGHDR, CDR2 SFDVKD. The CDR3 is 18 residues long. Trimming cost V 4 bases and J 3 bases; bases outside gene matches: 7. CDR3 amino acids: CATSDLKTSGRDYNEQFF. DNA for the CDR3: TGTGCCACCAGTGACCTAAAGACTAGCGGGAGGGACTACAATGAGCAGTTCTTC.

V is TRBV5-4 and J is TRBJ2-1; TRBD2 matches 7 bases. The germline CDR1 and CDR2 sequences are SGHNT and YYREEE (reference sequence). Trimming took 4 bases from V and 3 from J; bases not matched to a gene: 4. The CDR3 runs 14 residues. CDR3 in DNA: TGTGCCAGCAGCCCCGGGGGGTTCTACAATGAGCAGTTCTTC. Amino acid sequence: CASSPGGFYNEQFF.

V and J are TRBV20-1 and TRBJ1-1; 8 bases are a match to TRBD1. V shed 7 bases and J 1 base; nucleotides not matched to a gene: 14. The CDR3 covers 16 residues. Per the germline V gene, CDR1 is DFQATT and CDR2 is SNEGSKA (reference sequence). CDR3 protein: CSVRGQEIIQNTEAFF. CDR3 sequence (DNA): TGCAGTGTTAGGGGACAGGAGATAATCCAGAACACTGAAGCTTTCTTT.

This sequence joins TRBV29-1 and TRBJ1-5; D remains unclear. Germline CDR1 SQVTM, CDR2 ANQGSEA. The V end lost 4 bases, the J end lost 4 bases, and 11 bases lay between the germline ends. This CDR3 has 13 amino acids. This CDR3 reads CSVVVTSNQPQHF. CDR3 sequence (DNA): TGCAGCGTTGTAGTGACATCAAATCAGCCCCAGCATTTT.